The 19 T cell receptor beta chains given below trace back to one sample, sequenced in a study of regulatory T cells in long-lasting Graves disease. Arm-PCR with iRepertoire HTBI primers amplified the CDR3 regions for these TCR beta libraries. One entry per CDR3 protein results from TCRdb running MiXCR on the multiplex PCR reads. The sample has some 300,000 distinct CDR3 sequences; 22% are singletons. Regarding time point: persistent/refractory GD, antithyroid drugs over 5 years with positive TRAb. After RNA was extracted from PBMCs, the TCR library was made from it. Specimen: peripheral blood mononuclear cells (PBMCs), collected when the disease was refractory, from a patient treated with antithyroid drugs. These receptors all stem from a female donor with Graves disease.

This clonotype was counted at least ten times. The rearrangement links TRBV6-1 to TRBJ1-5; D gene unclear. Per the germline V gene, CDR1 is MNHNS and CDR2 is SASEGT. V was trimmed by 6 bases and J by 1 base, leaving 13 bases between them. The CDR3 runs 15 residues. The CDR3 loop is CASSPGGFSNQPQHF. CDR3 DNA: TGTGCCAGCAGCCCCGGAGGGTTCAGCAATCAGCCCCAGCATTTT.

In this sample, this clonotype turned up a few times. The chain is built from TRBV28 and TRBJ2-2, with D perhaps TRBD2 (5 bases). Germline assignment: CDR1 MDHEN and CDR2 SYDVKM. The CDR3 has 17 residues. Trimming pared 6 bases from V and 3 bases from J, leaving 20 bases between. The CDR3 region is CASSYYGRGPHTGELFF. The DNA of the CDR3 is TGTGCCAGCAGCTATTATGGGCGCGGGCCCCACACCGGGGAGCTGTTTTTT. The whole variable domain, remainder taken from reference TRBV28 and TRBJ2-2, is DVKVTQSSRYLVKRTGEKVFLECVQDMDHENMFWYRQDPGLGLRLIYFSYDVKMKEKGDIPEGYSVSREKKERFSLILESASTNQTSMYLCASSYYGRGPHTGELFFGEGSRLTVL.

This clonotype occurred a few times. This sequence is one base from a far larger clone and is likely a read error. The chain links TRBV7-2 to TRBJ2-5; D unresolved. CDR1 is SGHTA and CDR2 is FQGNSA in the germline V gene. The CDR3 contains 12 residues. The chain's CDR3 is CASSLVGEAQYF. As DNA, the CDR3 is TGTGCCAGCAGCTTAGTTGGAGAGGCCCAGTACTTC.

CDR3 nucleotide sequence: TGTGCCATCAGTGGAACAGGGGCCAACTCCTATAATTCACCCCTCCACTTT. This codes for CAISGTGANSYNSPLHF. The chain is built from TRBV10-3 and TRBJ1-6; 7 bases map to TRBD1. After removal of 4 bases from V and 0 bases from J, the junction contained 6 bases not matched to a gene. In germline, CDR1 is ENHRY, CDR2 SYGVKD. CDR3 length: 17 residues.

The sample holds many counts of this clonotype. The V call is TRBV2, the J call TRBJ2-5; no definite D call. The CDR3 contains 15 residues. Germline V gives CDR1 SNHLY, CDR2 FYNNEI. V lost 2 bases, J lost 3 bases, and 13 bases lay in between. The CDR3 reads CASSELRQTKETQYF. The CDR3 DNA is TGTGCCAGCAGTGAACTGAGACAAACTAAAGAGACCCAGTACTTC.

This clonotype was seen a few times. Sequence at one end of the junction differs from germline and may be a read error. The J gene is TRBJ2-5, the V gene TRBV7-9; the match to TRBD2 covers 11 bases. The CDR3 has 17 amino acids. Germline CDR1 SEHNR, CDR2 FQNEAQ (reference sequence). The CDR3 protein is CASSSGTSGLFQETQYF. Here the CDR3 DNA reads TGCGCCAGCAGCTCCGGGACTAGCGGCCTTTTCCAAGAGACCCAGTACTTC.

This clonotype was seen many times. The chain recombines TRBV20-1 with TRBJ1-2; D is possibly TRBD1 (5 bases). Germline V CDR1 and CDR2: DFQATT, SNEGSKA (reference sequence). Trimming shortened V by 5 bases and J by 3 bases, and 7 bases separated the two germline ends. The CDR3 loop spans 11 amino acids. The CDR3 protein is CSAEGHYGYTF. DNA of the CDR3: TGCAGTGCTGAGGGGCACTATGGCTACACCTTC.

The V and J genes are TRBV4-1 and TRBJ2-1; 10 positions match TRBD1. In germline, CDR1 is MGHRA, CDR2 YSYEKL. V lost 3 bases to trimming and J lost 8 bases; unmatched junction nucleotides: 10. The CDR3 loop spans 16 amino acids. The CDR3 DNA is TGCGCCAGCAGCCAGGACCGACAGGGGGCGCGAGATGAGCAGTTCTTC. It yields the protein CASSQDRQGARDEQFF.

DNA for the CDR3: TGTGCCAGCAGCTTATTTTCTTGGGAGGGACAGAACACCGGGGAGCTGTTTTTT. Its translation is CASSLFSWEGQNTGELFF. The chain is built from TRBV7-9 and TRBJ2-2; a possible D gene is TRBD2 (7 bases). This CDR3 is built from 18 residues. CDR1 is SEHNR, CDR2 FQNEAQ, per germline (reference sequence). V gave up 2 bases and J gave up 1 base, with 17 bases separating them. Full variable domain (rest looked up from reference TRBV7-9 and TRBJ2-2): DTGVSQNPRHKITKRGQNVTFRCDPISEHNRLYWYRQTLGQGPEFLTYFQNEAQLEKSRLLSDRFSAERPKGSFSTLEIQRTEQGDSAMYLCASSLFSWEGQNTGELFFGEGSRLTVL.

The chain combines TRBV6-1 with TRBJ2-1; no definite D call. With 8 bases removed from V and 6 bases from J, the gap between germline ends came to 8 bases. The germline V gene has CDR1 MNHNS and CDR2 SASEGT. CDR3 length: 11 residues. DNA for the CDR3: TGTGCCAGCCGGGCCCGCAATGAGCAGTTCTTC. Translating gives CASRARNEQFF.

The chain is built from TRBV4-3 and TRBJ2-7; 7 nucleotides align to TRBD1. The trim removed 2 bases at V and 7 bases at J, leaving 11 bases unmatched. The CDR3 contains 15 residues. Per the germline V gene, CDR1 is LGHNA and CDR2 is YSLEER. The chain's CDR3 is CASSQNRGEAWEQYF. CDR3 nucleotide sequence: TGCGCCAGCAGCCAAAACAGGGGTGAGGCTTGGGAGCAGTACTTC.

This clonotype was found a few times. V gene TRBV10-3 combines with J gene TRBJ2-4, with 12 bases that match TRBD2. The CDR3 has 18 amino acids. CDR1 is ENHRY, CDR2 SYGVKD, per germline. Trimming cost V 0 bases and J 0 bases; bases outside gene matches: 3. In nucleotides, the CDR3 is TGTGCCATCAGTGAGTCGGGGGGACTAGCGGGAGCCAAAAACATTCAGTACTTC. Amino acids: CAISESGGLAGAKNIQYF.

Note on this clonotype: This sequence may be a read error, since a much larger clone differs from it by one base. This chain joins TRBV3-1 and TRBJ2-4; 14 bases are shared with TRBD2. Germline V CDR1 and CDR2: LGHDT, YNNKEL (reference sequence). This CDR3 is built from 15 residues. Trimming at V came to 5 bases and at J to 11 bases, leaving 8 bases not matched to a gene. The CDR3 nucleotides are TGTGCCAGCAGCTTGACTAGCGGGAGGGCCAACGTTCAGTACTTC. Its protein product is CASSLTSGRANVQYF.

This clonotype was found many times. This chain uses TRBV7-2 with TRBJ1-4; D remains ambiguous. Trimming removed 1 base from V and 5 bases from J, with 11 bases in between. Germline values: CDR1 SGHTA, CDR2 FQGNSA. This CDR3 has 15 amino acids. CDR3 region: CASSLGQVRNEKLFF. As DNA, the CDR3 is TGTGCCAGCAGCTTAGGGCAGGTTCGGAATGAAAAACTGTTTTTT.

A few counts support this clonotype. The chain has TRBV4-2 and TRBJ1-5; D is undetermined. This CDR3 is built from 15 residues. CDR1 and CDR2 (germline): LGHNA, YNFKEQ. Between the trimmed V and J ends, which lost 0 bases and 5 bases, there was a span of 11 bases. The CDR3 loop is CASSQDSGIDQPQHF. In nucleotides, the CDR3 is TGTGCCAGCAGCCAAGACTCGGGTATAGATCAGCCCCAGCATTTT.

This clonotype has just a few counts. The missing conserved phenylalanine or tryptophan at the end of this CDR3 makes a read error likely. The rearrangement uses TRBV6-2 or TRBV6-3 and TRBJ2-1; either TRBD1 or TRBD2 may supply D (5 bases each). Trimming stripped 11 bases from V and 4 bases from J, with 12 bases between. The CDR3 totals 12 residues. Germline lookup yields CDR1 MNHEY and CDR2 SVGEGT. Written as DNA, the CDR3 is TGTGCCGGGGGTCGGGGATACAATGAGCAGTTCCTC. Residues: CAGGRGYNEQFL.

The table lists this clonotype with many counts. CDR3 sequence (DNA): TGTGCCAGCAGCTTAGAGGGGGGAGTCTACGAGCAGTACTTC. It yields the protein CASSLEGGVYEQYF. This rearrangement joins TRBV11-2 to TRBJ2-7, with a weak D call TRBD2 (6 bases). The CDR3 has 14 amino acids. Trimming shortened V by 0 bases and J by 3 bases, and 9 bases separated the two germline ends. CDR1 and CDR2 from the germline V gene are SGHAT and FQNNGV.

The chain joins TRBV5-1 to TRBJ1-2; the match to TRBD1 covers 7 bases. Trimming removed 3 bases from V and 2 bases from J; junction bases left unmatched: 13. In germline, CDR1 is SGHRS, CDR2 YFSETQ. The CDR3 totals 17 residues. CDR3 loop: CASSSRVGTVGNYGYTF. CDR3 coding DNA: TGCGCCAGCAGCTCAAGAGTGGGGACAGTCGGAAACTATGGCTACACCTTC. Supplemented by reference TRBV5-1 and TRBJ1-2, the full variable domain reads KAGVTQTPRYLIKTRGQQVTLSCSPISGHRSVSWYQQTPGQGLQFLFEYFSETQRNKGNFPGRFSGRQFSNSRSEMNVSTLELGDSALYLCASSSRVGTVGNYGYTFGSGTRLTVV.

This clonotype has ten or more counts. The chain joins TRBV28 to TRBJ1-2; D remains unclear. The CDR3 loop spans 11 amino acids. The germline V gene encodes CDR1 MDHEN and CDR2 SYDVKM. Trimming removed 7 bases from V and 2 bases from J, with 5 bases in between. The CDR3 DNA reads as TGTGCCAGCAAAGGGAACTATGGCTACACCTTC. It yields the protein CASKGNYGYTF.